This entry lists 30 T cell receptor beta chains sequenced from one sample in a study of siplizumab effects on memory and regulatory T cells. Some clones are missing from TCRdb's copy, which holds only in-frame ones; the method was immunoSEQ multiplex PCR. This table has 100,000 or so clones, 92% appearing once. The sample taken for sequencing was Tregs sorted from blood. The receptor set was obtained from a human donor in good health.

The chain employs TRBV19 and TRBJ1-4; D is unresolved. The CDR3 consists of 14 residues. The V end lost 3 bases, the J end lost 7 bases, and 12 bases lay between the germline ends. Germline loops: CDR1 LNHDA, CDR2 SQIVND (reference sequence). CDR3 coding DNA: TGTGCCAGTAGTATCTCCCGAGGAGTTGAAAAACTGTTTTTT. Encoded protein: CASSISRGVEKLFF.

This rearrangement joins TRBV10-2 to TRBJ2-1; the match to TRBD2 covers 8 bases. V gave up 7 bases and J gave up 7 bases; unmatched junction bases: 12. Germline V lookup: CDR1 WSHSY, CDR2 SAAADI. The CDR3 spans 15 residues. CDR3 sequence (DNA): TGCGCCAGCACCTACGGACTAGCCCCGGTTAATGAGCAGTTCTTC. Translated, it gives CASTYGLAPVNEQFF.

The chain is built from TRBV10-3 and TRBJ1-1; 9 bases fit TRBD1. The CDR3 extends over 15 amino acids. V lost 8 bases, J lost 4 bases, and 11 bases stayed unmatched. Germline assignment: CDR1 ENHRY and CDR2 SYGVKD. The CDR3 DNA reads TGTGCCATCTCCAGCAGGACAGGGGCGAGCACTGAAGCTTTCTTT. Its protein is CAISSRTGASTEAFF.

This clone was observed a handful of times. The V and J genes are TRBV2 and TRBJ1-1; D uncertain. Germline values: CDR1 SNHLY, CDR2 FYNNEI. Trimming took 0 bases from V and 5 from J, leaving 10 bases between them. The CDR3 is 14 residues long. DNA of the CDR3: TGTGCCAGCAGTGAAGCGCTACAACGGACTGAAGCTTTCTTT. Translated, it gives CASSEALQRTEAFF.

The V gene is TRBV27, the J gene TRBJ2-7; perhaps TRBD2 as D (6 bases). The V gene lost 2 bases and the J gene lost 4 bases, with 15 bases spanning the gap. The CDR3 has 15 residues. CDR1 and CDR2 from the germline V gene are MNHEY and SMNVEV (reference sequence). The CDR3 protein is CASSLRWGVGYEQYF. In DNA form, the CDR3 reads TGTGCCAGCAGTTTACGGTGGGGGGTAGGGTACGAGCAGTACTTC.

The chain recombines TRBV5-4 with TRBJ2-5, with 8 bases identical to TRBD2. V lost 5 bases and J lost 5; bases outside the gene matches: 11. The germline V gene encodes CDR1 SGHNT and CDR2 YYREEE (reference sequence). The CDR3 contains 15 residues. The CDR3 here is CASSMASGSGETQYF. Written as DNA, the CDR3 is TGTGCCAGCAGTATGGCCAGCGGGAGTGGGGAGACCCAGTACTTC.

The chain is built from TRBV9 and TRBJ2-7; D might be TRBD2 (5 bases). In germline, CDR1 is SGDLS, CDR2 YYNGEE. CDR3 size: 14 residues. V was clipped by 4 bases and J by 0 bases, with 11 bases between them. The CDR3, as DNA: TGTGCCAGCAGCATAAGCGGTCTCTCCTACGAGCAGTACTTC. It codes for CASSISGLSYEQYF.

This chain joins TRBV5-1 and TRBJ1-1; a possible D gene is TRBD1 (6 bases). This CDR3 comprises 13 residues. Germline V lookup: CDR1 SGHRS, CDR2 YFSETQ. Trimming took off 3 bases at V and 0 bases at J, with 6 bases between the two ends. As DNA, the CDR3 is TGCGCCAGCAGCTGGACAGTGAACACTGAAGCTTTCTTT. It translates to CASSWTVNTEAFF.

The CDR3: CASSGSQGSYEQYF. The CDR3 DNA reads TGTGCCAGCAGCGGTTCCCAGGGATCCTACGAGCAGTACTTC. The chain links TRBV11-2 to TRBJ2-7; perhaps TRBD1 as D (5 bases). The CDR3 has 14 amino acids. Germline-derived CDR1 and CDR2 are SGHAT and FQNNGV. The ends were cut back, 5 bases at V and 1 base at J, with 12 bases in the middle.

This sequence joins TRBV14 and TRBJ2-5; D possibly uses TRBD1 or TRBD2 (5 bases each). Trimming left V 3 bases short and J 1 base short, with 18 bases between. Germline values: CDR1 SGHDN, CDR2 FVKESK. CDR3 length: 17 residues. The CDR3 DNA follows: TGTGCCAGCAGCCAGGGGGTGGCCCTTTGGTCCCAAGAGACCCAGTACTTC. As protein: CASSQGVALWSQETQYF.

This rearrangement joins TRBV6-1 to TRBJ2-7, with D hard to call. Per germline, CDR1 MNHNS and CDR2 SASEGT. The CDR3 has 15 residues. Trimming stripped 1 base from V and 3 bases from J, with 13 bases between. CDR3 region: CASSEGGDLDYEQYF. The CDR3 coding sequence is TGTGCCAGCAGTGAAGGTGGGGATCTTGACTACGAGCAGTACTTC.

The chain carries TRBV11-2 and TRBJ2-5; D not resolved. The CDR3 is 14 amino acids. The V end lost 3 bases, the J end lost 4 bases, and 12 bases lay between the germline ends. CDR1 is SGHAT and CDR2 is FQNNGV in the germline V gene. CDR3 region: CASSLGPRRETQYF. The CDR3 bases are TGTGCCAGCAGCTTGGGTCCCAGGCGAGAGACCCAGTACTTC.

The CDR3, as DNA: TGTGCCAGCTGGAGCGGGAGGACAGATACGCAGTATTTT. Protein product: CASWSGRTDTQYF. V is TRBV19 and J is TRBJ2-3; the match to TRBD2 covers 9 bases. Unmatched junction bases numbered 4, after V lost 9 bases and J lost 3 bases. Germline V CDR1 and CDR2: LNHDA, SQIVND (reference sequence). CDR3 length equals 13 residues.

The rearrangement uses TRBV5-4 and TRBJ2-7, with D uncertain. The CDR3 is made up of 18 amino acids. Germline V gene lookup returns CDR1 SGHNT and CDR2 YYREEE (reference sequence). V was trimmed by 7 bases and J by 4 bases, leaving 30 bases between them. DNA for the CDR3: TGTGCCAGCGGCCTATTGATACAGAGACCGGGCTCTTCGTACGAGCAGTACTTC. Protein: CASGLLIQRPGSSYEQYF.

V gene TRBV27 combines with J gene TRBJ2-1, with TRBD1 matching over 7 bases. Germline V gene data show CDR1 as MNHEY and CDR2 as SMNVEV (reference sequence). Losses at the gene ends were 5 bases for V and 6 bases for J; bases not matched to a gene: 10. This CDR3 is built from 15 residues. CDR3 residues: CASSPILTGSNEQFF. In DNA form, the CDR3 reads TGTGCCAGCAGTCCTATCTTGACAGGGTCCAATGAGCAGTTCTTC.

The chain combines TRBV2 with TRBJ2-5; no reliable D call. The CDR3 runs 13 residues. V lost 8 bases and J 3 bases, leaving 13 bases between the germline ends. Germline CDR1 reads SNHLY; CDR2 reads FYNNEI. CDR3 loop: CASGSEAEETQYF. In nucleotides, the CDR3 is TGTGCCAGCGGGTCTGAGGCAGAAGAGACCCAGTACTTC. Looking up the rest from reference TRBV2 and TRBJ2-5 gives the full variable domain: EPEVTQTPSHQVTQMGQEVILRCVPISNHLYFYWYRQILGQKVEFLVSFYNNEISEKSEIFDDQFSVERPDGSNFTLKIRSTKLEDSAMYFCASGSEAEETQYFGPGTRLLVL.

The rearrangement links TRBV4-1 to TRBJ1-3; D is uncertain. The V gene's germline CDR1 is MGHRA and CDR2 YSYEKL. This CDR3 region has 17 residues. Trimming removed 3 bases at V and 3 bases at J, with 18 bases between. The CDR3 region is CASSQDHFMAVGNTIYF. The CDR3 DNA sequence: TGCGCCAGCAGCCAGGACCATTTCATGGCGGTTGGAAACACCATATATTTT.

The chain is built from TRBV6-5 and TRBJ1-1; D not resolved. With 6 bases removed from V and 1 base from J, the gap between germline ends came to 12 bases. The CDR3 covers 14 residues. Germline V gene sequence: CDR1 MNHEY, CDR2 SVGAGI. The CDR3 sequence: CASRPGISNTEAFF. As DNA, the CDR3 is TGTGCCAGCAGGCCCGGGATCTCGAACACTGAAGCTTTCTTT.

V is TRBV10-2 and J is TRBJ2-3, with 11 bases that match TRBD2. Germline values: CDR1 WSHSY, CDR2 SAAADI. The V gene end was trimmed by 1 base and the J gene end by 2 bases; junction bases not matched to a gene: 14. This CDR3 spans 20 amino acids. The CDR3 is CASSEWSDFTSGSTTDTQYF. DNA for the CDR3: TGCGCCAGCAGTGAGTGGTCCGATTTCACTAGCGGGAGTACCACAGATACGCAGTATTTT.

The chain recombines TRBV10-3 with TRBJ2-7; a possible D gene is TRBD2 (6 bases). CDR3 length: 14 residues. Germline V gene lookup returns CDR1 ENHRY and CDR2 SYGVKD. Trimming shortened V by 6 bases and J by 0 bases, and 12 bases separated the two germline ends. CDR3 sequence (DNA): TGTGCCATCAGGGCTAGCGCCGCCTCCTACGAGCAGTACTTC. This encodes CAIRASAASYEQYF.

The chain couples TRBV20-1 to TRBJ2-1; D remains ambiguous. This CDR3 has 11 amino acids. Deletions cut 6 bases from V and 7 bases from J, with 10 bases between. The germline gives CDR1 DFQATT, CDR2 SNEGSKA (reference sequence). The CDR3, as DNA: TGCAGTGCGACCTCAACGAATGAGCAGTTCTTC. It codes for CSATSTNEQFF.

The chain carries TRBV18 and TRBJ2-5; weak D call: TRBD1 (6 bases). The CDR3 has 16 residues. Germline-derived CDR1 and CDR2 are KGHSH and LQKENI. V was pared by 0 bases and J by 5 bases, with 16 bases between. CDR3 region: CASSPPNRVLPETQYF. The CDR3 DNA reads as TGTGCCAGCTCACCACCAAACAGGGTTCTTCCCGAGACCCAGTACTTC.

The genes are TRBV27 and TRBJ2-2; 10 nucleotides agree with TRBD2. Germline V gives CDR1 MNHEY, CDR2 SMNVEV (reference sequence). V shed 6 bases and J 2 bases; nucleotides not matched to a gene: 3. This CDR3 region has 15 residues. The CDR3 loop is CASRIAGGNTGELFF. CDR3 nucleotides: TGTGCCAGCAGAATAGCGGGAGGAAACACCGGGGAGCTGTTTTTT.

The chain uses TRBV18 and TRBJ2-2; D gene ambiguous. This CDR3 region has 16 residues. Germline loops: CDR1 KGHSH, CDR2 LQKENI. The ends were cut back, 1 base at V and 6 bases at J, with 15 bases in the middle. CDR3 nucleotide sequence: TGTGCCAGCTCACCACTCGACGTTTCAGTGGCCGGGGAGCTGTTTTTT. It is translated as CASSPLDVSVAGELFF.

The chain is built from TRBV7-9 and TRBJ1-1; TRBD1 matches at 7 bases. Germline V gives CDR1 SEHNR, CDR2 FQNEAQ (reference sequence). Trimming at V came to 1 base and at J to 11 bases, leaving 7 bases not matched to a gene. This CDR3 is 13 amino acids long. The CDR3 here is CASSLVRGHLAFF. The DNA of the CDR3 is TGTGCCAGCAGCTTAGTTAGGGGGCACTTGGCTTTCTTT.

The genes are TRBV5-6 and TRBJ2-2, with TRBD2 identical over 10 bases. The junction had 5 bases not matched to a gene; V was cut back by 6 bases and J by 6 bases. This CDR3 is built from 14 residues. Germline lookup yields CDR1 SGHDT and CDR2 YYEEEE. CDR3 in amino acids: CASKREGGSGELFF. DNA of the CDR3: TGTGCCAGCAAGCGGGAGGGCGGATCCGGGGAGCTGTTTTTT.

This chain joins TRBV5-1 and TRBJ1-2, with a weak D call TRBD1 (6 bases). Trimming left V 1 base short and J 3 bases short, with 7 bases between. CDR3 length: 13 amino acids. Germline CDR1 SGHRS, CDR2 YFSETQ. CDR3 DNA: TGCGCCAGCAGCTTGTGGACAGACTATGGCTACACCTTC. This gives the protein CASSLWTDYGYTF.

The V gene is TRBV28, the J gene TRBJ2-6; D possibly corresponds to TRBD1 (5 bases). Trimming stripped 3 bases from V and 4 bases from J, with 13 bases between. Germline assignment: CDR1 MDHEN and CDR2 SYDVKM. The CDR3 is 16 residues long. CDR3 DNA: TGTGCCAGCAGTTTTATAGGGGCTCTGGGGGCCAACGTCCTGACTTTC. It specifies CASSFIGALGANVLTF.

V gene TRBV27 combines with J gene TRBJ1-2; perhaps TRBD1 as D (5 bases). The CDR3 has 14 residues. Per the germline V gene, CDR1 is MNHEY and CDR2 is SMNVEV (reference sequence). V lost 5 bases, J lost 4 bases, and 14 bases lay in between. CDR3 region: CASSAWDVSYGYTF. The CDR3 region has the DNA TGTGCCAGCAGTGCCTGGGACGTTAGCTATGGCTACACCTTC.

The rearrangement uses TRBV5-1 and TRBJ2-7, with D possibly being TRBD1 or TRBD2 (5 bases each). Germline CDR1 SGHRS, CDR2 YFSETQ. CDR3 length: 11 amino acids. V lost 4 bases and J 3 bases, leaving 5 bases between the germline ends. CDR3 region: CASSGGYEQYF. The CDR3 DNA sequence: TGCGCCAGCAGCGGGGGCTACGAGCAGTACTTC.